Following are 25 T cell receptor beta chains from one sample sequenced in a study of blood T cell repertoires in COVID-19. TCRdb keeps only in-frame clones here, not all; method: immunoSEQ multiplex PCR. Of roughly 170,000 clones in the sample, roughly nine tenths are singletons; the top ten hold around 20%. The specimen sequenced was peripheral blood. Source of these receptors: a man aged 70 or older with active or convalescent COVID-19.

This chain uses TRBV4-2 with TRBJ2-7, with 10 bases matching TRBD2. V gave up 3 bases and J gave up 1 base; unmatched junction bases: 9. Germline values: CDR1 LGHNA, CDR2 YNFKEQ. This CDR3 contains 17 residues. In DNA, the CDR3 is TGTGCCAGCAGCCAGCTTAGCGGGAGGCACTATTCCTACGAGCAGTACTTC. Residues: CASSQLSGRHYSYEQYF.

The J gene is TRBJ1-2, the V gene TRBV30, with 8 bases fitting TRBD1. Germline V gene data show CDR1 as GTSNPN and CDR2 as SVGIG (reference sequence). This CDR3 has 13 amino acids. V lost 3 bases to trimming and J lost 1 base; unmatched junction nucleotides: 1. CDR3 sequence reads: CAWRGQGNYGYTF. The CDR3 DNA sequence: TGTGCCTGGAGAGGACAGGGTAACTATGGCTACACCTTC.

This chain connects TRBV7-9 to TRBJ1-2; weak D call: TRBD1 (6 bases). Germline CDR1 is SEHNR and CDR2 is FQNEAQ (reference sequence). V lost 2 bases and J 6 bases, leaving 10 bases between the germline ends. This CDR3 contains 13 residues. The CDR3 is CASSLRGAHGYTF. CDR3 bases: TGTGCCAGCAGCTTACGGGGGGCTCATGGCTACACCTTC.

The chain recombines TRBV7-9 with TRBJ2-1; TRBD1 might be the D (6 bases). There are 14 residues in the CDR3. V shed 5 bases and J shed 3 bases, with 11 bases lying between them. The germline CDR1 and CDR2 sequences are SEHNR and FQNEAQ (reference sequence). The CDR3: CASSPRTVYNEQFF. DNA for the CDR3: TGTGCCAGCAGCCCCCGGACAGTCTACAATGAGCAGTTCTTC.

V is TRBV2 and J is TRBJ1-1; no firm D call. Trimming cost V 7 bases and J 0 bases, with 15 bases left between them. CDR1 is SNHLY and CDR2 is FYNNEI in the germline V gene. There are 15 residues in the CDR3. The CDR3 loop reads CASIGRRDLNTEAFF. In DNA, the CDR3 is TGTGCCAGCATCGGTAGGCGGGATCTGAACACTGAAGCTTTCTTT.

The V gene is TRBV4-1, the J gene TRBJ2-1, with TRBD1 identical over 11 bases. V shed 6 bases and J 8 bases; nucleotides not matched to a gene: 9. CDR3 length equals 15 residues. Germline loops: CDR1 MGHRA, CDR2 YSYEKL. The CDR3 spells CASSSGQGEGYEQFF. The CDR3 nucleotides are TGCGCCAGCAGTTCGGGACAGGGGGAGGGTTATGAGCAGTTCTTC.

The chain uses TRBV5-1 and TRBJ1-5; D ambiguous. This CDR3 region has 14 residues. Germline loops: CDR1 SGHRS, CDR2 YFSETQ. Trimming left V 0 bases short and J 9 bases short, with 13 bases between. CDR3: CASSLGGLGLPQHF. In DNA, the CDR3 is TGCGCCAGCAGCTTGGGAGGGCTTGGGCTGCCCCAGCATTTT.

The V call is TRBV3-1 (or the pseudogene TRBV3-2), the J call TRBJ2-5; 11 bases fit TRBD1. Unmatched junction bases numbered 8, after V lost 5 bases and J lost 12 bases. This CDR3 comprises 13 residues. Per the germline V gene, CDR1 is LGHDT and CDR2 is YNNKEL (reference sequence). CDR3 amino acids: CASSSDRGPEKYF. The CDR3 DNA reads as TGTGCCAGCAGCTCGGACAGGGGGCCAGAAAAGTACTTC.

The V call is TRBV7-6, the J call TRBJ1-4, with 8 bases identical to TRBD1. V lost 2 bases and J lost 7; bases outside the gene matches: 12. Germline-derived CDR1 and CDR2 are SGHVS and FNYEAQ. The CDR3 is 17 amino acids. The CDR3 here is CASSLSPTGGDGEKLFF. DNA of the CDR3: TGTGCCAGCAGCTTATCCCCTACAGGGGGGGATGGTGAAAAACTGTTTTTT.

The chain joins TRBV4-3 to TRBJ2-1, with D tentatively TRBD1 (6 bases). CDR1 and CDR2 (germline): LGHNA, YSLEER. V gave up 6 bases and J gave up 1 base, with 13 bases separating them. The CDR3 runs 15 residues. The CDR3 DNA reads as TGCGCCAGCAGTTACGAGGGGGAGTCCTACAATGAGCAGTTCTTC. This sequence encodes CASSYEGESYNEQFF.

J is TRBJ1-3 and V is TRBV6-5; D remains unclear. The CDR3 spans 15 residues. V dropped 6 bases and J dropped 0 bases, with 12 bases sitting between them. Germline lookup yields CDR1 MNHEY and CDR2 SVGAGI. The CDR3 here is CASSLDSSSGNTIYF. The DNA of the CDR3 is TGTGCCAGCAGCCTGGACTCGAGCTCTGGAAACACCATATATTTT.

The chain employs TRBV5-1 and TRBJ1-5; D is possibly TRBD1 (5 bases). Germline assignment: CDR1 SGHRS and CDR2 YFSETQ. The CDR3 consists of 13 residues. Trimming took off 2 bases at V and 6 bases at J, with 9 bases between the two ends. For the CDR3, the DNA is TGCGCCAGCAGCTTCGCAGGGCCTCAGCCCCAGCATTTT. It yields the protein CASSFAGPQPQHF. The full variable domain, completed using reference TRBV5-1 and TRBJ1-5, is KAGVTQTPRYLIKTRGQQVTLSCSPISGHRSVSWYQQTPGQGLQFLFEYFSETQRNKGNFPGRFSGRQFSNSRSEMNVSTLELGDSALYLCASSFAGPQPQHFGDGTRLSIL.

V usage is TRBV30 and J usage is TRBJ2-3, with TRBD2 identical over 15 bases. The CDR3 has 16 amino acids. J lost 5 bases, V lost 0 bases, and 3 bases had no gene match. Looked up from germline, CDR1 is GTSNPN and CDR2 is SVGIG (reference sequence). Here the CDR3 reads CAWSVGGLAGGDTQYF. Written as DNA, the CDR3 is TGTGCCTGGAGTGTAGGGGGACTAGCGGGAGGAGATACGCAGTATTTT.

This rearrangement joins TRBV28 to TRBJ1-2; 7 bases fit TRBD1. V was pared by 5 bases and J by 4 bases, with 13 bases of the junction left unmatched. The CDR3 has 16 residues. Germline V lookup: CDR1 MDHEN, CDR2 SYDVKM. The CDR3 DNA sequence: TGTGCCAGCAGTGGATCCCCCACTGACAGGGTCTATGGCTACACCTTC. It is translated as CASSGSPTDRVYGYTF.

The CDR3 nucleotides are TGTGCCAGCAGCTTAGACCCGACGAGGGCCTACGAGCAGTACTTC. Amino acids: CASSLDPTRAYEQYF. The V gene is TRBV11-2, the J gene TRBJ2-7; tentative D call: TRBD2 (5 bases). The CDR3 loop spans 15 amino acids. In germline, CDR1 is SGHAT, CDR2 FQNNGV. V was trimmed by 0 bases and J by 2 bases, leaving 11 bases between them. The whole variable domain, filled in from reference TRBV11-2 and TRBJ2-7, reads EAGVAQSPRYKIIEKRQSVAFWCNPISGHATLYWYQQILGQGPKLLIQFQNNGVVDDSQLPKDRFSAERLKGVDSTLKIQPAKLEDSAVYLCASSLDPTRAYEQYFGPGTRLTVT.

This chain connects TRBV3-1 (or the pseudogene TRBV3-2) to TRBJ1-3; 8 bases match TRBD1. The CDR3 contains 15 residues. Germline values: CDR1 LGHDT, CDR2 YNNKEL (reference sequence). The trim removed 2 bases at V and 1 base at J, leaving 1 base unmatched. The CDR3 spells CASSQWTGSGNTIYF. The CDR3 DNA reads TGTGCCAGCAGCCAATGGACAGGGTCTGGAAACACCATATATTTT.

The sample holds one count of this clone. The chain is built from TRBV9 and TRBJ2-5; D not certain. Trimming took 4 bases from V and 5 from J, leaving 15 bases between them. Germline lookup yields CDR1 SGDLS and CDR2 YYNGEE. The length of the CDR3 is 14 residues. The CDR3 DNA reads TGTGCCAGCAGCTTACCTGGAGTTACTGAGACCCAGTACTTC. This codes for CASSLPGVTETQYF.

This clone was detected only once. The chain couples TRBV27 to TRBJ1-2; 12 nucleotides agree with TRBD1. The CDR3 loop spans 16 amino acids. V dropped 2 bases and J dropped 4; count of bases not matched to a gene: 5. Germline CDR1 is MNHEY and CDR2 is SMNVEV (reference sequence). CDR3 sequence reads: CASSLRDRGPFYGYTF. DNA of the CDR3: TGTGCCAGCAGTTTAAGGGACAGGGGGCCGTTCTATGGCTACACCTTC.

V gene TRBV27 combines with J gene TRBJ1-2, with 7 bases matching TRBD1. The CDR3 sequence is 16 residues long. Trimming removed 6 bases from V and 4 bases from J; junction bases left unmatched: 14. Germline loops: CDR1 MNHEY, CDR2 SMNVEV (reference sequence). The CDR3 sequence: CASRRTGQRISYGYTF. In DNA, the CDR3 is TGTGCCAGCAGGCGGACAGGCCAACGAATCTCCTATGGCTACACCTTC.

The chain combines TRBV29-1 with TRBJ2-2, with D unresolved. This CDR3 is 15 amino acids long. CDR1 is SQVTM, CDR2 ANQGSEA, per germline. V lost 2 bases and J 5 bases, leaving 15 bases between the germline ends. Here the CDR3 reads CSVELGGEWTGELFF. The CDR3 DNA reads TGCAGCGTTGAACTCGGTGGTGAATGGACCGGGGAGCTGTTTTTT.

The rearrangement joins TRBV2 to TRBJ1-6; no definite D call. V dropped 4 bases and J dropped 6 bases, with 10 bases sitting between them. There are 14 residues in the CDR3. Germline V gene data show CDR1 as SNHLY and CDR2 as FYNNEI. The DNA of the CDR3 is TGTGCCAGCAGTGGAAACGGTCCTAATTCACCCCTCCACTTT. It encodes CASSGNGPNSPLHF. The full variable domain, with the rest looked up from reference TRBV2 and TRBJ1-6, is EPEVTQTPSHQVTQMGQEVILRCVPISNHLYFYWYRQILGQKVEFLVSFYNNEISEKSEIFDDQFSVERPDGSNFTLKIRSTKLEDSAMYFCASSGNGPNSPLHFGNGTRLTVT.

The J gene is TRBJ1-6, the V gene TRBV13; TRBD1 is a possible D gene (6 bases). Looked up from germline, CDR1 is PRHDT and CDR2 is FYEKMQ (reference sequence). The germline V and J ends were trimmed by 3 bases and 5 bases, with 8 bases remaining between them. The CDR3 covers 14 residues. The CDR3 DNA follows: TGTGCCAGCAGCTTCAACAGGGATAATTCACCCCTCCACTTT. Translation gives CASSFNRDNSPLHF. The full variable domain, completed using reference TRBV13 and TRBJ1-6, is AAGVIQSPRHLIKEKRETATLKCYPIPRHDTVYWYQQGPGQDPQFLISFYEKMQSDKGSIPDRFSAQQFSDYHSELNMSSLELGDSALYFCASSFNRDNSPLHFGNGTRLTVT.

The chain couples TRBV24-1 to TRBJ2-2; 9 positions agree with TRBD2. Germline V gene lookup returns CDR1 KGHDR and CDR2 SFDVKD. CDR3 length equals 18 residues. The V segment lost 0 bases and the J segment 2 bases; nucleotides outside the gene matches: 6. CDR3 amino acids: CATSDLGFSGRNTGELFF. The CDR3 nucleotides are TGTGCCACCAGTGATTTGGGCTTTAGCGGGAGAAACACCGGGGAGCTGTTTTTT.

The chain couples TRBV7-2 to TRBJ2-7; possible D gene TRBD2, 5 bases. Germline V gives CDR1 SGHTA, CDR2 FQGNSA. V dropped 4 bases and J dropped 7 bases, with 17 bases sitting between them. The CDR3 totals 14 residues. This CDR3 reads CASSSPVRPGEQYF. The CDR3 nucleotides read TGTGCCAGCAGCTCCCCGGTCAGGCCGGGGGAGCAGTACTTC.

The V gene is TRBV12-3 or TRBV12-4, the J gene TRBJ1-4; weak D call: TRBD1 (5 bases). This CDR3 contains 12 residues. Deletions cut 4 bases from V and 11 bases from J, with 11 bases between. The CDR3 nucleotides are TGTGCCAGCAGTTACCAGGGACTTAAACTGTTTTTT. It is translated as CASSYQGLKLFF.